The entry below describes one T cell receptor beta chain. Ten or more counts support this clonotype. Its antigen is still unknown. There are no base qualities to consult, and no much larger clone falls within one base. V ends up 3 bases short and J 0 bases short, with an unmatched junction base count of 6. The CDR3 spans 16 residues, from the cysteine through the phenylalanine. Just the 48-base CDR3 DNA is kept, in frame starting at base 1. Reading the germline V gene gives CDR1 SGHTA and CDR2 FQGNSA. The sample originates from a study of T-cell reconstitution after alpha-beta-depleted transplantation in children (dated by TCRdb to about 2016). Study-wide context: Using TCR repertoire profiling, the study quantitatively followed how T-cell immune reconstitution unfolded in children after TCRalphabeta/CD19-depleted allogeneic hematopoietic cell transplantation. Here is what the overall study found, with its caveats: The frequencies of hyperexpanded clones fell over the following months, and after one year, T-cell counts and TCRbeta diversity were mostly attributed to newly produced T cells. About two months after transplant, the apparently early recovery of alphabetaT-cell counts reportedly depended on just several hundred clones that had expanded rapidly and came from non-depleted graft cells. The high TCRbeta diversity at day 60 in some patients was ascribed to recipient T cells and intrathymic progenitors that had survived conditioning.

In light of the paper, this sample's treatment or condition label describes: allogeneic hematopoietic cell transplantation with graft depleted of TCRalphabeta T cells and CD19 B cells. TCRalphabeta/CD19-depleted allogeneic hematopoietic cell grafts were given to the transplant recipients, all of whom were children. Libraries came from PCR. Data came from an Illumina HiSeq 2500. TCR library preparation used molecular barcoding, with unique molecular identifiers applied to normalize quantification of the TCRbeta repertoire. Using fastp trimming at Q25 and MiXCR clonotype assembly, TCRdb reanalyzed the public sequencing data and kept in-frame beta chains. Here each entry gathers all rows of one CDR3 protein and keeps the most common genes and DNA. The sample profile shows hundreds of thousands of distinct CDR3 sequences; about 10% of them were found once. The ten top clones hold 2% to 2.5% of the sample.

This receptor was taken from a child between 2 and 9 years old with inherited bone marrow failure, due to receive a stem cell transplant. The sequence links TRBV7-2 to TRBJ2-5, and TRBD2 matches 8 of the central bases. The sample consisted of PBMCs, taken before TCRalphabeta/CD19-depleted stem cell transplant. For the CDR3, the sequence is CASSFPPGGYQETQYF. The DNA sequence is TGTGCCAGCAGCTTTCCCCCGGGAGGGTACCAAGAGACCCAGTACTTC.